The 21 T cell receptor beta chains below all came from one sample that was sequenced in a study of neurological immune-mediated disorders. MiXCR, run by TCRdb on the 5' RACE reads, gives a single entry per CDR3 protein. Of fewer than 20,000 distinct CDR3 sequences in the sample, 25% to 30% are singletons; the top ten hold around a third. Input material: PBMCs. The receptors originated from a man aged 50 to 60 with HTLV-1-associated myelopathy (HAM/TSP).

This clonotype has a count of ten or more. The chain uses TRBV5-1 and TRBJ2-5; unclear D gene. There are 16 residues in the CDR3. Germline CDR1 and CDR2: SGHRS and YFSETQ. V was clipped by 0 bases and J by 1 base, with 13 bases between them. Written as DNA, the CDR3 is TGCGCCAGCAGCTTGGGTACCAGCCTCTCCCAAGAGACCCAGTACTTC. It translates to CASSLGTSLSQETQYF.

This chain's CDR3 is CASSPSPPRGTDTQYF. The CDR3 DNA sequence: TGTGCCAGCAGCCCTTCGCCGCCTCGAGGGACAGATACGCAGTATTTT. This chain joins TRBV7-2 and TRBJ2-3; D may be TRBD2 (5 bases). CDR1 SGHTA and CDR2 FQGNSA come from the germline V gene. The V end lost 5 bases, the J end lost 3 bases, and 18 bases lay between the germline ends. The CDR3 totals 16 residues.

The J gene is TRBJ1-6, the V gene TRBV5-1; no definite D call. Germline CDR1 SGHRS, CDR2 YFSETQ. The CDR3 covers 14 residues. The V and J ends lost 0 bases and 9 bases respectively, with 10 bases between them. The CDR3 DNA reads as TGCGCCAGCAGCTTGGGGACTTCGGGTTCACCCCTCCACTTT. This gives the protein CASSLGTSGSPLHF.

This clonotype has just a few counts. CDR3 in DNA: TGCGCCAGCAGCTTGAGCACAGATACGCAGTATTTT. Encoded protein: CASSLSTDTQYF. The rearrangement uses TRBV5-1 and TRBJ2-3; D is ambiguous. Looked up from germline, CDR1 is SGHRS and CDR2 is YFSETQ. V lost 1 base, J lost 0 bases, and 0 bases lay in between. The CDR3 sequence is 12 residues long.

The V and J genes are TRBV30 and TRBJ1-1; D perhaps matches TRBD1 (5 bases). The CDR3 covers 16 residues. V lost 1 base and J lost 0, with 15 bases in between. CDR1 and CDR2 (germline): GTSNPN, SVGIG (reference sequence). CDR3 residues: CAWSGGESGVNTEAFF. The CDR3 bases are TGTGCCTGGAGTGGAGGGGAGTCGGGGGTGAACACTGAAGCTTTCTTT.

This clonotype was seen more than once but under ten times. Because it lacks the conserved phenylalanine or tryptophan at the end, this CDR3 is likely a read error. The V call is TRBV5-6, the J call TRBJ2-4; D could derive from TRBD1 or TRBD2 (5 bases each). Looked up from germline, CDR1 is SGHDT and CDR2 is YYEEEE. This CDR3 spans 19 amino acids. Trimming left V 0 bases short and J 0 bases short, with 19 bases between. Written as DNA, the CDR3 is TGTGCCAGCAGCTTGGGACCGGGACCCAAGTCCCAAGCCAAAAACATTCAGTACTGC. It is translated as CASSLGPGPKSQAKNIQYC.

In its sample, this clonotype ranks as medium-sized. The chain's CDR3 is CASSSVPDTQYF. CDR3 coding DNA: TGCGCCAGCAGCTCAGTTCCAGATACGCAGTATTTT. V gene TRBV5-1 combines with J gene TRBJ2-3; no reliable D call. The CDR3 has 12 amino acids. Looked up from germline, CDR1 is SGHRS and CDR2 is YFSETQ. Trimming cost V 3 bases and J 4 bases, with 6 bases left between them.

The chain links TRBV5-1 to TRBJ2-7; tentatively, D is TRBD2 (6 bases). In germline, CDR1 is SGHRS, CDR2 YFSETQ. The CDR3 loop spans 14 amino acids. The V gene lost 4 bases and the J gene lost 7 bases, with 18 bases spanning the gap. The CDR3 here is CASSISGPTGEQYF. The CDR3 nucleotides read TGCGCCAGCAGCATAAGCGGGCCCACGGGGGAGCAGTACTTC.

The chain recombines TRBV5-1 with TRBJ2-5; 9 bases line up with TRBD1. The V gene's germline CDR1 is SGHRS and CDR2 YFSETQ. The CDR3 spans 18 residues. V was clipped by 0 bases and J by 2 bases; unmatched bases: 11. The CDR3 DNA is TGCGCCAGCAGCTTGGACGGGACAGGGCTTACCCTTCAAGAGACCCAGTACTTC. It translates to CASSLDGTGLTLQETQYF.

This clonotype appeared a few times. The rearrangement joins TRBV19 to TRBJ1-1; D not resolved. Germline CDR1 reads LNHDA; CDR2 reads SQIVND (reference sequence). The V and J ends lost 2 bases and 6 bases respectively, with 13 bases between them. The CDR3 covers 14 residues. The CDR3, as DNA: TGTGCCAGTAGTATATATGGCAGAAGACCTGAAGCTTTCTTT. Translated, it gives CASSIYGRRPEAFF.

This clonotype is medium-sized (0.01 to 0.1%) by share. The V call is TRBV20-1, the J call TRBJ2-5; 11 nucleotides agree with TRBD2. Germline trimming cut 1 base from V and 1 base from J; bases unmatched to any gene: 17. This CDR3 is 20 amino acids long. Germline V lookup: CDR1 DFQATT, CDR2 SNEGSKA (reference sequence). The CDR3 DNA is TGCAGTGCTAGAGTGACAGGGAGCCTAGCGGGAGGCGGGCCCCAAGAGACCCAGTACTTC. Its translation is CSARVTGSLAGGGPQETQYF.

V and J are TRBV29-1 and TRBJ1-1, with a possible D match to TRBD1 (6 bases). V was shortened by 8 bases and J by 2 bases, with 15 bases between the two germline ends. The germline V gene encodes CDR1 SQVTM and CDR2 ANQGSEA. The CDR3 has 13 residues. CDR3 amino acids: CSTADSPNTEAFF. The DNA of the CDR3 is TGCAGCACGGCGGACAGCCCAAACACTGAAGCTTTCTTT.

By frequency in the sample, this clonotype is medium-sized (0.01 to 0.1%). This chain connects TRBV7-9 to TRBJ2-1, with D maybe TRBD2 (6 bases). With 3 bases removed from V and 1 base from J, the gap between germline ends came to 7 bases. The CDR3 totals 14 residues. Germline V gene data show CDR1 as SEHNR and CDR2 as FQNEAQ (reference sequence). The CDR3: CASSFGGSYNEQFF. The DNA for the CDR3 is TGTGCCAGCAGCTTCGGGGGATCCTACAATGAGCAGTTCTTC.

This clonotype has ten or more counts. V and J are TRBV4-1 and TRBJ2-2, with 9 bases matching TRBD2. The germline gives CDR1 MGHRA, CDR2 YSYEKL. V dropped 2 bases and J dropped 4; count of bases not matched to a gene: 8. This CDR3 comprises 17 residues. The CDR3 loop reads CASSQRPAGGFTGELFF. For the CDR3, the DNA is TGCGCCAGCAGCCAAAGACCAGCGGGGGGTTTCACCGGGGAGCTGTTTTTT.

The V gene is TRBV15, the J gene TRBJ2-7; D gene uncertain. Germline CDR1 LNHNV, CDR2 YYDKDF (reference sequence). The CDR3 spans 13 residues. V lost 4 bases, J lost 3 bases, and 10 bases lay in between. DNA for the CDR3: TGTGCCACCAGCACTCACTATAGCTACGAGCAGTACTTC. Translating gives CATSTHYSYEQYF. Based on the CDR3 plus reference TRBV15 and TRBJ2-7, the full variable domain is DAMVIQNPRYQVTQFGKPVTLSCSQTLNHNVMYWYQQKSSQAPKLLFHYYDKDFNNEADTPDNFQSRRPNTSFCFLDIRSPGLGDTAMYLCATSTHYSYEQYFGPGTRLTVT.

This clonotype showed up just a few times. This chain links TRBV20-1 with TRBJ1-2, with D tentatively TRBD1 (6 bases). CDR1 and CDR2 (germline): DFQATT, SNEGSKA (reference sequence). V was cut by 6 bases and J by 9 bases, with 17 bases left in between. CDR3 length: 12 amino acids. DNA of the CDR3: TGCAGTGCCGTCCCGGGACAATGGAGCTACACCTTC. Its translation: CSAVPGQWSYTF.

This chain joins TRBV5-1 and TRBJ2-3; the D is unclear. This CDR3 has 12 residues. In germline, CDR1 is SGHRS, CDR2 YFSETQ. V shed 6 bases and J shed 4 bases, with 9 bases lying between them. CDR3 sequence: CASTQESDTQYF. CDR3 sequence (DNA): TGCGCCAGCACTCAAGAGTCAGATACGCAGTATTTT. The variable domain in full, completed from reference TRBV5-1 and TRBJ2-3, reads KAGVTQTPRYLIKTRGQQVTLSCSPISGHRSVSWYQQTPGQGLQFLFEYFSETQRNKGNFPGRFSGRQFSNSRSEMNVSTLELGDSALYLCASTQESDTQYFGPGTRLTVL.

The sample holds a few counts of this clonotype. The rearrangement uses TRBV12-3 or TRBV12-4 and TRBJ2-3; D is possibly TRBD2 (5 bases). Trimming stripped 3 bases from V and 8 bases from J, with 15 bases between. The CDR3 is 14 residues long. The CDR3 coding sequence is TGTGCCAGCAGTTTTGCCCAGACCGGAGGTACGCAGTATTTT. It translates to CASSFAQTGGTQYF.

This sequence joins TRBV7-2 and TRBJ1-1, with D tentatively TRBD1 (5 bases). The germline gives CDR1 SGHTA, CDR2 FQGNSA. V was cut by 2 bases and J by 4 bases, with 20 bases left in between. The CDR3 length is 17 residues. The CDR3 spells CASSLTVAGTGATEAFF. The CDR3 coding sequence is TGTGCCAGCAGCTTAACCGTGGCAGGGACGGGCGCCACTGAAGCTTTCTTT.

In this sample, this clonotype turned up a few times. This CDR3 reads CASSLGVSETQYF. CDR3 coding DNA: TGTGCCAGCAGCTTAGGGGTTTCGGAGACCCAGTACTTC. The V call is TRBV7-7, the J call TRBJ2-5; D not certain. Germline V gene sequence: CDR1 SSHAT, CDR2 FNYEAQ (reference sequence). This CDR3 has 13 amino acids. The V gene lost 1 base and the J gene lost 5 bases, with 8 bases spanning the gap.

This clonotype was seen ten or more times. The chain carries TRBV6-6 and TRBJ2-5; 9 nucleotides match TRBD1. Unmatched junction bases numbered 9, after V lost 5 bases and J lost 2 bases. Germline V gives CDR1 MNHNY, CDR2 SVGAGI (reference sequence). This CDR3 contains 16 residues. CDR3 in amino acids: CASSGDRVGFQETQYF. The CDR3 DNA sequence: TGTGCCAGCAGTGGGGACAGGGTAGGGTTTCAAGAGACCCAGTACTTC.